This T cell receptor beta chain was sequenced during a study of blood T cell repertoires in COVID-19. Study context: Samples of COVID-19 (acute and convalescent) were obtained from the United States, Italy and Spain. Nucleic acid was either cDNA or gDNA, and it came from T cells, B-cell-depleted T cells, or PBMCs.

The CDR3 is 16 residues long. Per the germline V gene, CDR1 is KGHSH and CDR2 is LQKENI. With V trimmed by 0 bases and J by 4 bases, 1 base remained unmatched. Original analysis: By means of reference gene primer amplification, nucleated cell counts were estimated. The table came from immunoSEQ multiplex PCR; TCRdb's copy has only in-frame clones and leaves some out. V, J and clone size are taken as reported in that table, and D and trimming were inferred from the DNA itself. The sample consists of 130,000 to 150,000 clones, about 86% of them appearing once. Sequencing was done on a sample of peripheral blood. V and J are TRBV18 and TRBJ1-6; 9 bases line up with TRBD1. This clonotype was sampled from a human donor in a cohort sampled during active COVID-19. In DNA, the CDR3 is TGTGCCAGCTCACCACCGACAGGGGGATATAATTCACCCCTCCACTTT. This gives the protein CASSPPTGGYNSPLHF.